This TCR beta chain was documented in a study of T-cell memory formation after mild COVID-19. TCRdb processed the 5' RACE reads anew with MiXCR; each CDR3 protein has one entry. The data contain hundreds of thousands of distinct CDR3 sequences, more than 20% of them singletons. The V gene lost 5 bases and the J gene lost 2 bases, with 11 bases spanning the gap. In germline, CDR1 is SQVTM, CDR2 ANQGSEA. This CDR3 has 13 residues. General study points: Clones that contracted from day 15 to 85 had balanced CD4/CD8; later expanders were CD4+ biased.

This clonotype appeared a few times. Its antigen is as yet unknown. Sequencing was carried out using PBMCs or a T cell subset sorted from them (not recorded which). This chain uses TRBV29-1 with TRBJ2-3; TRBD1 might be the D (6 bases). This TCR was recovered from an adult woman who had mild COVID-19 (a few samples of this study predate the infection). Cell type and time point are not known. The CDR3 loop is CSVTGQLTDTQYF. In DNA, the CDR3 is TGCAGCGTTACAGGGCAGCTCACAGATACGCAGTATTTT.